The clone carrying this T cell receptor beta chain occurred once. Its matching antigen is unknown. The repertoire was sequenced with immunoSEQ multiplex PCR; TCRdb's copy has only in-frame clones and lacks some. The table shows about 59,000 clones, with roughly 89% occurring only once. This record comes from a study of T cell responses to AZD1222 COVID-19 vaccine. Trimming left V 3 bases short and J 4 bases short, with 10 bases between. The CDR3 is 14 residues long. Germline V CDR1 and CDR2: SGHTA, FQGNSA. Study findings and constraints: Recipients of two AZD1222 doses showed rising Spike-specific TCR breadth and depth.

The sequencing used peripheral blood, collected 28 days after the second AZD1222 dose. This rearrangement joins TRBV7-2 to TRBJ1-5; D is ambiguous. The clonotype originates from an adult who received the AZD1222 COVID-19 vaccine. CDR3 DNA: TGTGCCAGCAGCTTCGGGGTCTCTAATCAGCCCCAGCATTTT. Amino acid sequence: CASSFGVSNQPQHF.